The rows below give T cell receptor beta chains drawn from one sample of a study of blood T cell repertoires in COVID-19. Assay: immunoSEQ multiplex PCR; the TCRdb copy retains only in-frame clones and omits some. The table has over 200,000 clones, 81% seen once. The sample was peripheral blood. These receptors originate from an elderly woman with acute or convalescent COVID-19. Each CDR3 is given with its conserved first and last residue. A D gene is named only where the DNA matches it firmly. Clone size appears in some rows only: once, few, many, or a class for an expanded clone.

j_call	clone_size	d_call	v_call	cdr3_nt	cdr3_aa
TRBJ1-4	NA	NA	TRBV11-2	TGTGCCAGCAGCCCTAGGCGTCAGGGTAATGAAAAACTGTTTTTT	CASSPRRQGNEKLFF
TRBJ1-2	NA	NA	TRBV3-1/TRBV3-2	TGTGCCAGCAGCCAAGGCCAGGGAAGGTATGGCTACACCTTC	CASSQGQGRYGYTF
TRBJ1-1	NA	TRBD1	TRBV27	TGTGCCAGCAGTTTAAAGTTGAGACAGGGTGCCCCCCGAGTCCTGAACACTGAAGCTTTCTTT	CASSLKLRQGAPRVLNTEAFF
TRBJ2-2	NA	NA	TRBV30	TGTGCCTCAAAGCGGGTGCCGGACACCGGGGAGCTGTTTTTT	CASKRVPDTGELFF
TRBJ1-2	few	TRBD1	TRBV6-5	TGTGCCAGCACCAACAGGGGGCGCGATGGCTACACCTTC	CASTNRGRDGYTF
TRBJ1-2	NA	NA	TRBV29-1	TGCAGCGTTGAACGTTTAGGGCAGGGCTATGGCTACACCTTC	CSVERLGQGYGYTF
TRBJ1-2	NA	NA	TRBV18	TGTGCCAGCTCACCTAACCGACAGGCCACTCAGGAGGGCTACACCTTC	CASSPNRQATQEGYTF
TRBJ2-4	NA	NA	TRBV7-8	TGTGCCAGCAGCCCACCCCAGGCAATACTAGCCAAAAACATTCAGTACTTC	CASSPPQAILAKNIQYF
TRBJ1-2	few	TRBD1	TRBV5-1	TGCGCCAGCAGCTTCACGGACAGGGTTGGCTACACCTTC	CASSFTDRVGYTF
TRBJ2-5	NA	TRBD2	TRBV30	TGTGCCTGGAGTAGGGGGAGCGGGGGAGAGACCCAGTACTTC	CAWSRGSGGETQYF
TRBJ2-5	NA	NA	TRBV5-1	TGCGCCAGCAGCTCGTCAACAGGGACCCAAGAGACCCAGTACTTC	CASSSSTGTQETQYF
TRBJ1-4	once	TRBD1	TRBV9	TGTGCCAGCAGCGTATCAGGGGGCTTAGGTGAAAAACTGTTTTTT	CASSVSGGLGEKLFF
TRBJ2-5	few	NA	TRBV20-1	TGCAGTGCGACGACTGGCCGGACCCAGTACTTC	CSATTGRTQYF
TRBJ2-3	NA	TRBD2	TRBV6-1	TGTGCCAGCAGTGGAAAGGGGCTGGGACTACCACTACACACAGATACGCAGTATTTT	CASSGKGLGLPLHTDTQYF
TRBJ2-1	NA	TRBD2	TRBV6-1	TGTGCCAGCAGTGAATGGAGGACTAGTCACAATGAGCAGTTCTTC	CASSEWRTSHNEQFF
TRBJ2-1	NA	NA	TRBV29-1	TGCTGCCCCCGGTTGCGAAAATCCTACAATGAGCAGTTCTTC	CCPRLRKSYNEQFF
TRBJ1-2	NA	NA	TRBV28	TGTGCCAGCAGCCTCAGGGGTATCGCCGATGGCTACACCTTC	CASSLRGIADGYTF
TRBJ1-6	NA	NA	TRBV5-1	TGCGCCAGCAGCTTGTATGAGAATTCACCCCTCCACTTT	CASSLYENSPLHF
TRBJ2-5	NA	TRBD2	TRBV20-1	TGCAGTGCTAGTAAAGAAGACGGGGGGTCTTTCGTCGAAGAGACCCAGTACTTC	CSASKEDGGSFVEETQYF
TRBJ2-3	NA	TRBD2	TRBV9	TGTGCCAGCACATCAAGCGGGGGGGTGAGAGATACGCAGTATTTT	CASTSSGGVRDTQYF
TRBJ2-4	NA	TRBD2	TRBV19	TGTGCCAGTAGTCTAGCGGGGGAAAGGTGGTACTTC	CASSLAGERWYF
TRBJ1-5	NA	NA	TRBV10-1	TGCGCCCGAAAAAGAACCAGGGGCGAGGGCAATCAGCCCCAGCATTTT	CARKRTRGEGNQPQHF
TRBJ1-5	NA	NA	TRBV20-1	TGCAGTGCTAGTGTCCGGGAAAATCAGCCCCAGCATTTT	CSASVRENQPQHF
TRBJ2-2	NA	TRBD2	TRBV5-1	TGCGCCAGCAGCTTGGCTGCTAGCGGGAACACCGGGGAGCTGTTTTTT	CASSLAASGNTGELFF
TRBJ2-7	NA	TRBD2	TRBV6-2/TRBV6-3	TGTGCCAGCAGCTCGACTAGCGGGGGAGGCCTCTTC	CASSSTSGGGLF